This TCR beta chain appears in the sequencing data of a study of beta chain features in type 1 diabetes. Cell sorting via CD45RO/CCR7/CD25/CD127/CD95/CD27 was performed to obtain CD4+ naive, central memory, regulatory and stem cell-like memory cells. Germline V gene lookup returns CDR1 DFQATT and CDR2 SNEGSKA (reference sequence). Deletions cut 0 bases from V and 6 bases from J, with 5 bases between. The CDR3 runs to 11 residues. What was sequenced were expressed TCRB transcripts, since all of the isolated RNA had been reverse transcribed. The data were produced by immunoSEQ multiplex PCR, yet TCRdb's version contains in-frame clones alone and is incomplete. Among 900,000 or so clones listed, about 17% were seen once.

This chain uses TRBV20-1 with TRBJ1-2; no firm D call. The sequenced material came from naive CD4+ T cells from blood. This receptor was identified in a woman aged 18-35 years in good health. This chain's CDR3 is CSAREDHGYTF. DNA for the CDR3: TGCAGTGCTAGAGAGGACCATGGCTACACCTTC.